The 30 T cell receptor beta chains in this list originate from one sample, sequenced in a study of cytomegalovirus exposure and HLA in healthy donors. The PCR had 60 Vbeta and 13 Jbeta primers. Repertoires were generated with immunoSEQ multiplex PCR, while TCRdb's copy carries only in-frame clones and drops some. The table shows roughly 20,000 clones, with around 80% occurring only once. Sequences were obtained from PBMCs. All receptors come from a human donor in good health.

This chain joins TRBV13 and TRBJ1-1; D call uncertain. The CDR3 contains 15 residues. Trimming pared 5 bases from V and 1 base from J, leaving 14 bases between. Germline CDR1 reads PRHDT; CDR2 reads FYEKMQ (reference sequence). The CDR3 loop is CASSLMSGKNTEAFF. The CDR3 DNA sequence: TGTGCCAGCAGCCTAATGTCGGGGAAGAACACTGAAGCTTTCTTT.

The V gene is TRBV27, the J gene TRBJ1-1; maybe TRBD1 (6 bases). From germline, CDR1 is MNHEY and CDR2 SMNVEV (reference sequence). This CDR3 has 16 amino acids. V was shortened by 5 bases and J by 3 bases, with 19 bases between the two germline ends. Written as DNA, the CDR3 is TGTGCCAGCAGTGTTATCGGGACACAAAAGGACACTGAAGCTTTCTTT. Translated: CASSVIGTQKDTEAFF.

The gene calls are TRBV18 and TRBJ2-4, with TRBD1 identical over 10 bases. V dropped 4 bases and J dropped 6; count of bases not matched to a gene: 6. The CDR3 sequence is 15 residues long. Germline loops: CDR1 KGHSH, CDR2 LQKENI. The CDR3 DNA reads TGTGCCAGCTCACTGGGACAGGGGATGGTAAACATTCAGTACTTC. This translates into CASSLGQGMVNIQYF.

The CDR3 reads CASSLRRQAASTDTQYF. The CDR3 nucleotides read TGTGCCAGCAGCTTACGCAGACAGGCTGCTAGCACAGATACGCAGTATTTT. The gene calls are TRBV13 and TRBJ2-3; D perhaps matches TRBD1 (6 bases). Germline CDR1 reads PRHDT; CDR2 reads FYEKMQ (reference sequence). The V and J ends lost 2 bases and 0 bases respectively, with 15 bases between them. CDR3 size: 17 residues.

This clone was seen only once. The V gene is TRBV4-2, the J gene TRBJ2-7, with TRBD1 as a possible D gene (6 bases). The CDR3 runs 15 residues. V was clipped by 4 bases and J by 1 base, with 14 bases between them. Germline V lookup: CDR1 LGHNA, CDR2 YNFKEQ. This chain's CDR3 is CASSPPDSSSYEQYF. CDR3 in DNA: TGTGCCAGCAGCCCACCGGACAGTTCGTCCTACGAGCAGTACTTC.

The rearrangement uses TRBV4-2 and TRBJ2-5; possible D gene TRBD2, 5 bases. This CDR3 has 15 residues. The ends were cut back, 1 base at V and 5 bases at J, with 14 bases in the middle. Germline V gene data show CDR1 as LGHNA and CDR2 as YNFKEQ. CDR3 in amino acids: CASSQGTDLGETQYF. The CDR3 nucleotides are TGTGCCAGCAGCCAAGGGACTGATTTGGGGGAGACCCAGTACTTC.

The chain is built from TRBV4-3 and TRBJ1-5; 10 bases fit TRBD1. With 5 bases clipped from V and 7 bases from J, the junction kept 5 bases outside the gene matches. CDR3 length: 14 residues. Germline lookup yields CDR1 LGHNA and CDR2 YSLEER. The CDR3 protein is CASSSRDRGQPQHF. CDR3 sequence (DNA): TGCGCCAGCAGCTCTCGGGACAGGGGCCAGCCCCAGCATTTT.

The V gene is TRBV5-6, the J gene TRBJ1-6; D is possibly TRBD1 (5 bases). The germline V and J ends were trimmed by 0 bases and 6 bases, with 10 bases remaining between them. The germline V gene encodes CDR1 SGHDT and CDR2 YYEEEE. The CDR3 covers 15 residues. The CDR3 protein is CASSLETAANSPLHF. Written as DNA, the CDR3 is TGTGCCAGCAGCTTGGAGACAGCCGCTAATTCACCCCTCCACTTT.

CDR3 residues: CASSSGRGYTEAFF. In DNA, the CDR3 is TGTGCCAGCAGCTCCGGGAGGGGCTACACTGAAGCTTTCTTT. The chain recombines TRBV11-2 with TRBJ1-1; TRBD1 is a possible D gene (5 bases). Trimming took 4 bases from V and 3 from J, leaving 12 bases between them. Germline V CDR1 and CDR2: SGHAT, FQNNGV. This CDR3 has 14 amino acids.

This chain links TRBV9 with TRBJ1-5; D perhaps matches TRBD1 (5 bases). Per the germline V gene, CDR1 is SGDLS and CDR2 is YYNGEE. The CDR3 covers 16 residues. V dropped 0 bases and J dropped 1 base, with 11 bases sitting between them. Written as DNA, the CDR3 is TGTGCCAGCAGCGTAGGAGAAGGGGTGAGCAATCAGCCCCAGCATTTT. Amino acids: CASSVGEGVSNQPQHF.

The V and J genes are TRBV10-3 and TRBJ2-2, with D tentatively TRBD1 (6 bases). V lost 6 bases and J lost 4, with 12 bases in between. Germline values: CDR1 ENHRY, CDR2 SYGVKD. CDR3 length: 14 amino acids. The CDR3 DNA is TGTGCCATCAGCCCGGGACAAATCACCGGGGAGCTGTTTTTT. Residues: CAISPGQITGELFF.

This clone was counted a single time. The chain employs TRBV7-9 and TRBJ2-2; TRBD2 aligns across 14 bases. Germline trimming cut 5 bases from V and 4 bases from J; bases unmatched to any gene: 6. This CDR3 is built from 17 residues. Germline V gene data show CDR1 as SEHNR and CDR2 as FQNEAQ (reference sequence). CDR3 protein: CASSRGTSGRGTGELFF. As DNA, the CDR3 is TGTGCCAGCAGCCGCGGGACTAGCGGGAGAGGCACCGGGGAGCTGTTTTTT.

This chain links TRBV27 with TRBJ1-5, with 10 bases that match TRBD1. Germline values: CDR1 MNHEY, CDR2 SMNVEV (reference sequence). V lost 5 bases to trimming and J lost 5 bases; unmatched junction nucleotides: 6. The CDR3 is made up of 15 amino acids. The CDR3 is CASSPETGGHQPQHF. The CDR3 nucleotides read TGTGCCAGCAGTCCCGAGACAGGGGGCCATCAGCCCCAGCATTTT.

As DNA, the CDR3 is TGCGCCAGCAGCTTCCGACTGGCAAGAGATACGCAGTATTTT. This sequence encodes CASSFRLARDTQYF. The J gene is TRBJ2-3, the V gene TRBV5-1; no reliable D call. The CDR3 extends over 14 amino acids. CDR1 is SGHRS, CDR2 YFSETQ, per germline. The V and J ends lost 2 bases and 5 bases respectively, with 12 bases between them.

The chain has TRBV29-1 and TRBJ2-7; 7 bases line up with TRBD2. Germline loops: CDR1 SQVTM, CDR2 ANQGSEA. V shed 2 bases and J 6 bases; nucleotides not matched to a gene: 7. This CDR3 contains 13 residues. This CDR3 reads CSVEFNSGREQYF. The CDR3 DNA sequence: TGCAGCGTTGAATTTAATAGCGGGCGCGAGCAGTACTTC.

The V call is TRBV5-1, the J call TRBJ2-5; unclear D gene. The J call is uncertain, as TRBJ2-7 better fits the DNA end. Germline V gives CDR1 SGHRS, CDR2 YFSETQ. The CDR3 totals 11 residues. The CDR3 DNA reads as TGCGCCAGCAGCTTTCAATACGAGCAGTACTTC. Translating gives CASSFQYEQYF.

V and J are TRBV4-1 and TRBJ2-7; maybe TRBD1 (6 bases). The CDR3 runs 16 residues. V dropped 1 base and J dropped 1 base, with 14 bases sitting between them. Germline values: CDR1 MGHRA, CDR2 YSYEKL. CDR3 in amino acids: CASSQARGGRSYEQYF. The CDR3 DNA reads TGCGCCAGCAGCCAAGCTCGAGGGGGTAGATCCTACGAGCAGTACTTC.

The chain carries TRBV13 and TRBJ2-7; TRBD1 aligns across 9 bases. The CDR3 consists of 18 residues. Per germline, CDR1 PRHDT and CDR2 FYEKMQ (reference sequence). The V gene end was trimmed by 5 bases and the J gene end by 4 bases; junction bases not matched to a gene: 18. The CDR3 loop reads CASSPPTRGGQGKYEQYF. The DNA of the CDR3 is TGTGCCAGCAGCCCACCTACTCGGGGCGGACAGGGGAAATACGAGCAGTACTTC.

The chain recombines TRBV5-5 with TRBJ1-6, with D possibly TRBD1 on 5 matching bases. Trimming removed 4 bases at V and 10 bases at J, with 9 bases between. Germline values: CDR1 SGHKS, CDR2 YYEKEE (reference sequence). The CDR3 is 12 amino acids. CDR3 protein: CASSTWGSPLHF. CDR3 DNA: TGTGCCAGCAGCACTTGGGGCTCACCCCTCCACTTT.

This chain joins TRBV5-5 and TRBJ2-7; TRBD1 matches 8 bases. The CDR3 has 15 amino acids. Trimming took 4 bases from V and 2 from J; bases not matched to a gene: 8. CDR1 and CDR2 (germline): SGHKS, YYEKEE (reference sequence). The CDR3, as DNA: TGTGCCAGCAGCCCCTCGCCGGGACAGGCCTACGAGCAGTACTTC. It encodes CASSPSPGQAYEQYF.

The rearrangement joins TRBV7-9 to TRBJ2-7; TRBD2 matches 13 bases. With V trimmed by 5 bases and J by 3 bases, 4 bases remained unmatched. The CDR3 has 15 amino acids. Per germline, CDR1 SEHNR and CDR2 FQNEAQ (reference sequence). The CDR3 DNA reads as TGTGCCAGCAGCCCCCGGACTAGCGGGAGCTACGAGCAGTACTTC. This translates into CASSPRTSGSYEQYF.

V is TRBV27 and J is TRBJ2-5; 11 bases agree with TRBD1. The DNA end is a closer match to TRBJ2-7, so the J assignment may be wrong. Per germline, CDR1 MNHEY and CDR2 SMNVEV (reference sequence). The CDR3 totals 15 residues. The CDR3 DNA follows: TGTGCCAGCAGTGCGCCGGGACAGGGGGCCTACGAGCAGTACTTC. Residues: CASSAPGQGAYEQYF.

CDR3 nucleotide sequence: TGTGCCAGCAGAGACAGGGGTTCCTACAATGAGCAGTTCTTC. This codes for CASRDRGSYNEQFF. This sequence joins TRBV6-5 and TRBJ2-1; 8 nucleotides match TRBD1. V gave up 6 bases and J gave up 1 base; unmatched junction bases: 2. CDR1 is MNHEY, CDR2 SVGAGI, per germline. The CDR3 totals 14 residues.

This sequence joins TRBV28 and TRBJ1-5; 7 bases are shared with TRBD1. Germline CDR1 is MDHEN and CDR2 is SYDVKM. The V segment lost 4 bases and the J segment 4 bases; nucleotides outside the gene matches: 7. CDR3 length: 15 residues. The DNA of the CDR3 is TGTGCCAGCAGTTCTTCCGGGACAGAAAATCAGCCCCAGCATTTT. Its translation: CASSSSGTENQPQHF.

The chain is built from TRBV6-5 and TRBJ2-5; 10 bases are shared with TRBD1. The DNA end favors TRBJ2-7, so the J call may be wrong. CDR1 is MNHEY and CDR2 is SVGAGI in the germline V gene. The CDR3 runs to 15 residues. In nucleotides, the CDR3 is TGTGCCAGCAGTTACGGACAGGGGGGAACCTACGAGCAGTACTTC. It is translated as CASSYGQGGTYEQYF.

In nucleotides, the CDR3 is TGTGCCAGCAGCCACAACTCAGGGGCAGATACGCAGTATTTT. Translation gives CASSHNSGADTQYF. V and J are TRBV4-2 and TRBJ2-3, with a possible D match to TRBD1 (6 bases). This CDR3 has 14 residues. Germline values: CDR1 LGHNA, CDR2 YNFKEQ. V lost 3 bases to trimming and J lost 4 bases, with 11 bases between them.

The chain joins TRBV18 to TRBJ1-1; D is uncertain. The V and J ends lost 3 bases and 0 bases respectively, with 11 bases between them. CDR3 length: 15 residues. CDR1 is KGHSH, CDR2 LQKENI, per germline. CDR3 sequence (DNA): TGTGCCAGCTCACCTGAACAGTGGATGAACACTGAAGCTTTCTTT. Its translation is CASSPEQWMNTEAFF.

The rearrangement links TRBV5-6 to TRBJ1-2, with no clear D. V lost 0 bases and J 4 bases, leaving 13 bases between the germline ends. Germline V lookup: CDR1 SGHDT, CDR2 YYEEEE. CDR3 length equals 15 residues. CDR3 amino acids: CASSLGGRRTYGYTF. In nucleotides, the CDR3 is TGTGCCAGCAGCTTGGGCGGGAGACGGACCTATGGCTACACCTTC.

This chain connects TRBV14 to TRBJ2-3; 11 bases are shared with TRBD2. V lost 7 bases and J lost 6; bases outside the gene matches: 9. The CDR3 has 15 amino acids. Germline V lookup: CDR1 SGHDN, CDR2 FVKESK. In DNA form, the CDR3 reads TGTGCCAGCACCCCGCTAGCGGGAGGTTTTGATACGCAGTATTTT. Its protein is CASTPLAGGFDTQYF.

The count of this clone is one. The chain uses TRBV5-5 and TRBJ2-5; 8 positions match TRBD1. The CDR3 extends over 15 amino acids. In germline, CDR1 is SGHKS, CDR2 YYEKEE (reference sequence). V was pared by 0 bases and J by 5 bases, with 6 bases of the junction left unmatched. CDR3 sequence: CASSLAATGAETQYF. The CDR3 nucleotides read TGTGCCAGCAGCTTGGCCGCGACAGGGGCGGAGACCCAGTACTTC. The full variable domain, completed using reference TRBV5-5 and TRBJ2-5, is DAGVTQSPTHLIKTRGQQVTLRCSPISGHKSVSWYQQVLGQGPQFIFQYYEKEERGRGNFPDRFSARQFPNYSSELNVNALLLGDSALYLCASSLAATGAETQYFGPGTRLLVL.